Shown below are 13 T cell receptor beta chains from a single sample sequenced in a study of blood T cells in healthy people across ages (dated by TCRdb to between 2015 and 2017). The library relied on 5' RACE. Sequencing instrument: Illumina HiSeq 2500. A second PCR of 7 to 11 cycles was performed with a sample-barcoded 5' primer and a J-beta primer mix. TCRdb reprocessing: public reads trimmed at Q25 with fastp, clones called with MiXCR, in-frame beta chains kept. When rows share a CDR3 protein, they turn into one entry using the most common DNA and genes. The sample table records hundreds of thousands of distinct CDR3 sequences; 25% of these occur just once. The ten top clones hold more than 8% of the sample. These sequences were also reported in another study, on T cells of mothers and their children.

Sequencing input: blood. Every receptor here comes from a boy aged 5 to 17 in good health.

Regarding this clonotype: Germline is not matched at one junction end, which may reflect a read error. The chain is built from TRBV12-3 or TRBV12-4 and TRBJ2-3; perhaps TRBD2 as D (5 bases). The CDR3 has 14 amino acids. CDR3 DNA sequence: TGTGCCGGCAGTTTTAGAGGGAGCACAGATACGCAGTATTTT. Translated: CAGSFRGSTDTQYF.

This clonotype was observed a single time. The rearrangement links TRBV20-1 to TRBJ1-4, with D maybe TRBD1 (6 bases). Germline V gives CDR1 DFQATT, CDR2 SNEGSKA (reference sequence). The V and J ends lost 6 bases and 6 bases respectively, with 17 bases between them. This CDR3 spans 14 amino acids. CDR3 DNA sequence: TGCAGTGCCCGGGGAGGGGGGGCTGATGAAAAACTGTTTTTT. Amino acids: CSARGGGADEKLFF.

This chain joins TRBV29-1 and TRBJ2-5; 8 nucleotides match TRBD2. Germline CDR1 reads SQVTM; CDR2 reads ANQGSEA. The CDR3 extends over 10 amino acids. Trimming removed 7 bases from V and 9 bases from J; junction bases left unmatched: 4. This chain's CDR3 is CSAGGEAQYF. CDR3 bases: TGCAGCGCGGGGGGGGAGGCCCAGTACTTC. Looking up the rest from reference TRBV29-1 and TRBJ2-5 gives the full variable domain: SAVISQKPSRDICQRGTSLTIQCQVDSQVTMMFWYRQQPGQSLTLIATANQGSEATYESGFVIDKFPISRPNLTFSTLTVSNMSPEDSSIYLCSAGGEAQYFGPGTRLLVL.

This chain links TRBV7-8 with TRBJ2-2; D is ambiguous. Germline-derived CDR1 and CDR2 are SGHVS and FQNEAQ. The CDR3 has 15 amino acids. Deletions cut 2 bases from V and 1 base from J, with 8 bases between. CDR3 amino acids: CASSLQSMNTGELFF. The CDR3 DNA sequence: TGTGCCAGCAGCTTACAATCGATGAACACCGGGGAGCTGTTTTTT.

The chain joins TRBV24-1 to TRBJ2-5; TRBD1 agrees at 12 bases. V lost 5 bases, J lost 5 bases, and 11 bases stayed unmatched. Germline values: CDR1 KGHDR, CDR2 SFDVKD. This CDR3 is 17 amino acids long. The CDR3 DNA sequence: TGTGCCACCAGTGGTGGGTTGGGGACAGGGGGCGTGGAGACCCAGTACTTC. Protein sequence: CATSGGLGTGGVETQYF.

This clonotype was counted only a few times. J is TRBJ2-1 and V is TRBV5-1; TRBD1 matches 7 bases. Trimming removed 1 base from V and 3 bases from J; junction bases left unmatched: 7. This CDR3 is built from 16 residues. The germline V gene encodes CDR1 SGHRS and CDR2 YFSETQ. The DNA for the CDR3 is TGCGCCAGCAGCTTGAGTCTACAGGGGTTCTACAATGAGCAGTTCTTC. Translating gives CASSLSLQGFYNEQFF.

Of note for this clonotype: The junction departs from the called germline gene at one end, perhaps through a read error. The V gene is TRBV7-7, the J gene TRBJ2-7, with no clear D. The better agreement between TRBJ2-1 and the DNA end casts doubt on the J call. This CDR3 contains 16 residues. The germline CDR1 and CDR2 sequences are SSHAT and FNYEAQ (reference sequence). CDR3 sequence (DNA): TGTGCTAGCAGCTTAGGGCCCGGGTATTTGTCTGGTGAGCAGTTCTTC. This gives the protein CASSLGPGYLSGEQFF.

This clonotype was seen more than once but under ten times. The CDR3 reads CASSLGGQPSYEQYF. CDR3 coding DNA: TGTGCCAGCAGCTTAGGCGGTCAACCATCCTACGAGCAGTACTTC. The rearrangement links TRBV7-9 to TRBJ2-7, with D uncertain. This CDR3 has 15 residues. The germline gives CDR1 SEHNR, CDR2 FQNEAQ (reference sequence). Trimming took off 1 base at V and 1 base at J, with 11 bases between the two ends.

Only a few counts were recorded for this clonotype. This chain links TRBV15 with TRBJ1-6, with unresolved D. V was cut by 0 bases and J by 0 bases, with 21 bases left in between. The CDR3 has 21 amino acids. Germline V lookup: CDR1 LNHNV, CDR2 YYDKDF (reference sequence). This CDR3 reads CATSRDPKPGLISSYNSPLHF. Here the CDR3 DNA reads TGTGCCACCAGCAGAGATCCGAAGCCCGGCCTCATAAGCTCCTATAATTCACCCCTCCACTTT.

The chain is built from TRBV20-1 and TRBJ2-7; 8 nucleotides line up with TRBD1. CDR3 length: 16 residues. The J segment lost 6 bases and the V segment lost 1 base, leaving 14 bases of the junction unmatched. From germline, CDR1 is DFQATT and CDR2 SNEGSKA (reference sequence). The CDR3, as DNA: TGCAGTGCTAGAGCTTTAAACGGGACAGGCTTTCTCGAGCAGTACTTC. Encoded protein: CSARALNGTGFLEQYF.

The chain has TRBV19 and TRBJ1-1; 8 bases agree with TRBD1. After removal of 6 bases from V and 1 base from J, the junction contained 4 bases not matched to a gene. Germline V CDR1 and CDR2: LNHDA, SQIVND (reference sequence). The CDR3 totals 14 residues. CDR3 DNA: TGTGCCAGTAGGGACCAGGGGGCGAACACTGAAGCTTTCTTT. Translation: CASRDQGANTEAFF.

This clonotype was detected ten times or more. The V gene is TRBV7-2, the J gene TRBJ2-3; D unclear. The V gene's germline CDR1 is SGHTA and CDR2 FQGNSA. Trimming shortened V by 0 bases and J by 6 bases, and 4 bases separated the two germline ends. The CDR3 runs 12 residues. The CDR3 reads CASSLAWDTQYF. DNA of the CDR3: TGTGCCAGCAGCTTAGCGTGGGATACGCAGTATTTT.

This chain joins TRBV3-1 and TRBJ1-6; no reliable D call. Trimming took off 2 bases at V and 10 bases at J, with 12 bases between the two ends. CDR1 is LGHDT and CDR2 is YNNKEL in the germline V gene (reference sequence). The CDR3 runs to 14 residues. The CDR3 protein is CASSQSGDGSPLHF. The DNA of the CDR3 is TGTGCCAGCAGCCAAAGCGGGGATGGATCACCCCTCCACTTT.